A selection of T cell receptor beta chains follows, all from one sample in a study of blood T cell repertoires in COVID-19. TCRdb's copy holds only in-frame clones and misses some; the assay was immunoSEQ multiplex PCR. The sample carries approximately 270,000 clones, over 85% recorded once. Sequenced material: PBMCs or T cells enriched from blood (not recorded which). The receptors derive from a woman aged 55 to 70 who had recovered from COVID-19. CDR3s include the opening cysteine and the closing phenylalanine or tryptophan. A D gene is named only where the DNA matches it firmly. Clone size, where shown, is once, few, many, or a class for clones that have expanded.

cdr3_aa | cdr3_nt | j_call | d_call | clone_size | v_call
CAWDDWVREQYF | TGTGCCTGGGACGACTGGGTGAGGGAGCAGTACTTC | TRBJ2-7 | . | . | TRBV30
CAISGTEPSYEQYF | TGTGCCATCAGTGGGACAGAACCTTCCTACGAGCAGTACTTC | TRBJ2-7 | . | . | TRBV10-3
CASSRTTGIPLRLYTF | TGTGCCAGCAGCCGCACTACCGGGATTCCCTTACGGTTATACACCTTC | TRBJ1-2 | . | . | TRBV5-6
CASSLAGRQREKLFF | TGTGCCAGCAGTTTAGCAGGGAGGCAGCGAGAAAAACTGTTTTTT | TRBJ1-4 | . | . | TRBV28
CASSLGGGVNSPLHF | TGTGCCAGCAGTTTAGGTGGGGGGGTGAATTCACCCCTCCACTTT | TRBJ1-6 | . | . | TRBV28
CASSLQGGYEKLFF | TGCGCCAGCAGCTTACAGGGTGGTTATGAAAAACTGTTTTTT | TRBJ1-4 | . | . | TRBV5-1
CAWRAYSKRGGYTF | TGTGCCTGGAGGGCGTACTCGAAAAGGGGTGGCTACACCTTC | TRBJ1-2 | . | . | TRBV30
CASSGANRGPTYEQYF | TGTGCCAGCAGCGGGGCCAACAGGGGGCCTACCTACGAGCAGTACTTC | TRBJ2-7 | TRBD1 | . | TRBV9
CASSSLRLAGSSTSYNEQFF | TGTGCCAGCAGTTCTCTGAGACTAGCGGGAAGTAGTACCTCCTACAATGAGCAGTTCTTC | TRBJ2-1 | TRBD2 | . | TRBV28
CATSDSRGGGETQYF | TGTGCCACCAGTGATTCCCGGGGGGGAGGAGAGACCCAGTACTTC | TRBJ2-5 | TRBD2 | . | TRBV24-1
CASSLARGVLAGTDTQYF | TGTGCCAGCAGCTTAGCTCGGGGAGTGCTCGCGGGCACAGATACGCAGTATTTT | TRBJ2-3 | . | . | TRBV7-9
CASSLGESAGELFF | TGTGCCAGCAGCTTAGGGGAGAGCGCCGGGGAGCTGTTTTTT | TRBJ2-2 | . | . | TRBV13
CATGTPQETQYF | TGTGCCACCGGGACACCCCAAGAGACCCAGTACTTC | TRBJ2-5 | . | . | TRBV15
CASSIRGGLDTEAFF | TGTGCCAGTAGTATCAGGGGTGGCTTGGACACTGAAGCTTTCTTT | TRBJ1-1 | . | . | TRBV19
CALKAGESYEQYF | TGTGCCCTTAAGGCAGGGGAATCCTACGAGCAGTACTTC | TRBJ2-7 | . | once | TRBV10-3
CAITEGLSYEQYF | TGTGCCATCACCGAAGGACTATCCTACGAGCAGTACTTC | TRBJ2-7 | . | . | TRBV10-3
CASSYGTGNGYTF | TGTGCCAGCAGCTACGGGACAGGGAATGGCTACACCTTC | TRBJ1-2 | TRBD1 | . | TRBV11-2
CASSLSGLQEQFF | TGTGCCAGCAGTTTATCGGGACTTCAGGAGCAGTTCTTC | TRBJ2-1 | . | . | TRBV27
CASSPLGRGGTEAFF | TGTGCCAGCTCACCATTAGGACGGGGAGGGACTGAAGCTTTCTTT | TRBJ1-1 | . | . | TRBV18
CAETPIGRAADTQYF | TGTGCCGAAACACCCATCGGGAGGGCGGCAGATACGCAGTATTTT | TRBJ2-3 | TRBD2 | . | TRBV5-8
CASTRDSHNQPQHF | TGTGCCAGCACTAGGGACAGCCACAATCAGCCCCAGCATTTT | TRBJ1-5 | TRBD1 | . | TRBV2
CASSGGTEPYEQYF | TGTGCCAGCAGCGGTGGGACAGAACCCTACGAGCAGTACTTC | TRBJ2-7 | TRBD1 | . | TRBV5-4
CASRRQGANSYEQYF | TGTGCCAGCAGGAGACAGGGGGCTAACTCCTACGAGCAGTACTTC | TRBJ2-7 | TRBD1 | . | TRBV6-5
CASSSGAGNTIYF | TGTGCCAGCAGTTCAGGGGCAGGAAACACCATATATTTT | TRBJ1-3 | . | . | TRBV27
CASSGFLSGYGYTF | TGTGCCAGCAGCGGGTTTTTGAGCGGCTATGGCTACACCTTC | TRBJ1-2 | . | . | TRBV2
CASSLEGPDRAGGYTF | TGCGCCAGCAGCTTGGAGGGGCCCGACAGGGCAGGTGGCTACACCTTC | TRBJ1-2 | TRBD1 | . | TRBV5-1
CASSGPSGGNSGANVLTF | TGTGCCAGCAGTGGGCCTAGCGGGGGGAATTCTGGGGCCAACGTCCTGACTTTC | TRBJ2-6 | TRBD2 | . | TRBV2
CASSSQGVGTEAFF | TGCGCCAGCAGCTCACAGGGGGTGGGGACTGAAGCTTTCTTT | TRBJ1-1 | TRBD1 | . | TRBV5-1
CATWRFPGSSYEQYF | TGTGCCACCTGGAGGTTTCCGGGAAGCTCCTACGAGCAGTACTTC | TRBJ2-7 | . | . | TRBV27
CASRFGTGTYEQYF | TGTGCCAGCAGGTTTGGGACAGGGACCTACGAGCAGTACTTC | TRBJ2-7 | TRBD1 | . | TRBV27
CSVELEGGANVLTF | TGCAGCGTTGAATTGGAGGGTGGGGCCAACGTCCTGACTTTC | TRBJ2-6 | . | . | TRBV29-1
CASSLRGTSGAGELFF | TGTGCCAGCAGCTTGAGAGGGACTAGCGGGGCCGGGGAGCTGTTTTTT | TRBJ2-2 | TRBD2 | . | TRBV11-3
CAWAGTANSPLHF | TGTGCCTGGGCCGGGACAGCAAATTCACCCCTCCACTTT | TRBJ1-6 | TRBD1 | many | TRBV30
CASSLDRGGFDNEQFF | TGCGCCAGCAGCTTGGACAGGGGGGGATTTGACAATGAGCAGTTCTTC | TRBJ2-1 | . | once | TRBV5-1
CASSLRDTSTGELFF | TGTGCTAGCAGCCTCAGAGACACGTCGACCGGGGAGCTGTTTTTT | TRBJ2-2 | . | . | TRBV7-7
CASSPGTAWTGELFF | TGTGCCAGCTCACCCGGGACAGCTTGGACCGGGGAGCTGTTTTTT | TRBJ2-2 | TRBD1 | . | TRBV18
CASSSPPATNEKLFF | TGTGCCAGCAGTTCCCCCCCTGCAACTAATGAAAAACTGTTTTTT | TRBJ1-4 | . | . | TRBV28
CASSQSIRDRNLYGYTF | TGTGCCAGCAGCCAATCAATCCGGGACAGAAACCTCTATGGCTACACCTTC | TRBJ1-2 | TRBD1 | . | TRBV5-8
CASSSRDTQGYGYTF | TGCGCCAGCAGCTCCCGGGACACTCAGGGCTATGGCTACACCTTC | TRBJ1-2 | . | . | TRBV5-1
CASSPTATYEQYF | TGTGCCAGCAGCCCGACAGCCACCTACGAGCAGTACTTC | TRBJ2-7 | . | . | TRBV28
CASRLDSFYGYTF | TGTGCCAGCAGATTGGACAGTTTCTATGGCTACACCTTC | TRBJ1-2 | . | . | TRBV2
CAIRTSGLFRNTGELFF | TGTGCCATCAGGACTAGCGGCCTTTTTCGGAACACCGGGGAGCTGTTTTTT | TRBJ2-2 | TRBD2 | once | TRBV2
CASSPLAGGPNEQFF | TGCGCCAGCAGCCCTCTGGCGGGAGGGCCTAATGAGCAGTTCTTC | TRBJ2-1 | TRBD2 | . | TRBV5-1
CAWGPRGTEAFF | TGTGCCTGGGGACCCAGGGGTACTGAAGCTTTCTTT | TRBJ1-1 | . | . | TRBV30
CASGSGGTGRPQHF | TGTGCCAGCGGATCTGGGGGGACAGGGCGGCCCCAGCATTTT | TRBJ1-5 | TRBD1 | . | TRBV5-6
CASSIVGTGNQPQHF | TGTGCCAGCAGCATTGTGGGGACAGGCAATCAGCCCCAGCATTTT | TRBJ1-5 | TRBD1 | once | TRBV6-5
CASSQASQGNEQFF | TGTGCCAGCAGCCAAGCATCCCAGGGCAATGAGCAGTTCTTC | TRBJ2-1 | . | . | TRBV3-1/TRBV3-2
CASSVAGSEETQYF | TGCGCCAGCAGCGTAGCTGGCAGCGAAGAGACCCAGTACTTC | TRBJ2-5 | . | once | TRBV5-1
CASSLEYRDRGLLQTQYF | TGTGCCAGCAGCTTGGAATACCGTGACAGGGGGCTGCTACAGACCCAGTACTTC | TRBJ2-5 | TRBD1 | once | TRBV5-5
CASSPRSETQYF | TGTGCCAGCAGCCCGAGGAGTGAGACCCAGTACTTC | TRBJ2-5 | . | . | TRBV12-3/TRBV12-4
CASSESWAGPYGYTF | TGTGCCAGCAGTGAATCCTGGGCGGGGCCTTATGGCTACACCTTC | TRBJ1-2 | . | once | TRBV25-1
CASSLAGHGTGELFF | TGCGCCAGCAGCTTGGCGGGACACGGGACCGGGGAGCTGTTTTTT | TRBJ2-2 | . | . | TRBV5-1
CASSQDLGTIQETQYF | TGTGCCAGCAGCCAAGATCTAGGGACTATACAAGAGACCCAGTACTTC | TRBJ2-5 | TRBD2 | . | TRBV14
CASSYSGRNEQYF | TGTGCCAGCAGTTACTCGGGGAGAAACGAGCAGTACTTC | TRBJ2-7 | . | . | TRBV6-5
CATSDLRAGVRNEQFF | TGTGCCACCAGTGATTTGCGGGCGGGAGTCAGGAATGAGCAGTTCTTC | TRBJ2-1 | TRBD2 | . | TRBV24-1
CASITGWLGGKGETQYF | TGTGCCAGCATAACAGGTTGGCTGGGAGGAAAGGGAGAGACCCAGTACTTC | TRBJ2-5 | . | . | TRBV28